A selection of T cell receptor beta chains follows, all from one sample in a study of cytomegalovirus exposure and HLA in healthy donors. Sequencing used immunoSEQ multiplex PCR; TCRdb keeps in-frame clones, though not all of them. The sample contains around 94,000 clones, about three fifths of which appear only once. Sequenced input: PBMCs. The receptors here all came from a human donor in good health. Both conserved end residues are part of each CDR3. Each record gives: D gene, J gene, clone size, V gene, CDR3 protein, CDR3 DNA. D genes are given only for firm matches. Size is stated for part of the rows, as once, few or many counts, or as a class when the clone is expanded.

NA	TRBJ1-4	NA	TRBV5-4	CASSFQGKNEKLFF	TGTGCCAGCAGCTTTCAGGGGAAAAATGAAAAACTGTTTTTT
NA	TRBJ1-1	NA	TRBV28	CASSPHQNTEAFF	TGTGCCAGCAGTCCCCATCAGAACACTGAAGCTTTCTTT
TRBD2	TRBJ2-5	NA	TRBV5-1	CASSQHPTSGQETQYF	TGCGCCAGCAGCCAACACCCCACTAGCGGCCAAGAGACCCAGTACTTC
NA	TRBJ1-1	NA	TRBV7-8	CASSPGRESTEAFF	TGTGCCAGCAGCCCCGGCCGGGAGAGCACTGAAGCTTTCTTT
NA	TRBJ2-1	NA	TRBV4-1	CASSQGPFNEQFF	TGCGCCAGCAGCCAAGGTCCGTTTAATGAGCAGTTCTTC
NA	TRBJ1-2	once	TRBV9	CASSVLPAATGGYTF	TGTGCCAGCAGCGTATTACCGGCGGCAACGGGAGGCTACACCTTC
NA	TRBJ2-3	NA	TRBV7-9	CASSPHSGTDTQYF	TGTGCCAGCAGCCCCCATAGCGGCACAGATACGCAGTATTTT
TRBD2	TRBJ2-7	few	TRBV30	CAWKTSGIVHEQYF	TGTGCCTGGAAGACTAGCGGGATCGTTCACGAGCAGTACTTC
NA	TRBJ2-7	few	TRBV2	CASSARLFYEQYF	TGTGCCAGCAGTGCGCGTCTTTTCTACGAGCAGTACTTC
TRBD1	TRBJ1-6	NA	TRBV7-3	CASSPRDRTRAGKKPNSPLHF	TGTGCCAGCAGCCCGCGGGACAGGACAAGGGCAGGGAAAAAACCTAATTCACCCCTCCACTTT
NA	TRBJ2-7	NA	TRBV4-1	CASSQARALSYEQYF	TGCGCCAGCAGCCAAGCCAGGGCTCTGTCTTACGAGCAGTACTTC
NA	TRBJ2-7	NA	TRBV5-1	CASSLTHSWHEQYF	TGCGCCAGCAGCTTGACTCACAGCTGGCACGAGCAGTACTTC
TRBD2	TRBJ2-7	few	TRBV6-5	CASSYASGRADYEQYF	TGTGCCAGCAGTTACGCTAGCGGGAGGGCGGACTACGAGCAGTACTTC
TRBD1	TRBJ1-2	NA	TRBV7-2	CAGARGANYGYTF	TGTGCCGGTGCCAGGGGGGCTAACTATGGCTACACCTTC
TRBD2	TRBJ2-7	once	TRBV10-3	CAISSLAGGPDEQYF	TGTGCCATCAGCTCATTAGCGGGAGGGCCTGACGAGCAGTACTTC
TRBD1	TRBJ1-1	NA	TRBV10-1	CASTGQGSDEAFF	TGCGCCAGCACGGGACAGGGGTCCGACGAAGCTTTCTTT
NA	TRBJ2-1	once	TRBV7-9	CASSLAQNYNEQFF	TGTGCCAGCAGCTTAGCTCAGAACTACAATGAGCAGTTCTTC
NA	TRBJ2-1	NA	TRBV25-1	CASSLRGGDRDHYNEQFF	TGTGCCAGCAGTCTCCGGGGGGGGGACAGGGATCACTACAATGAGCAGTTCTTC
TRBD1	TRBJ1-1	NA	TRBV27	CASSFGTGRTEAFF	TGTGCCAGCAGTTTCGGGACAGGGCGCACTGAAGCTTTCTTT
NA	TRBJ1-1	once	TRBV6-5	CASRNTGMNTEAFF	TGTGCCAGCAGAAATACAGGAATGAACACTGAAGCTTTCTTT
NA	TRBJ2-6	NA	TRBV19	CASSPAEGLGTSGANVLTF	TGTGCCAGTAGTCCCGCCGAGGGCCTCGGAACCTCTGGGGCCAACGTCCTGACTTTC
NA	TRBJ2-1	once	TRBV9	CASSVAVSGNEQFF	TGTGCCAGCAGCGTAGCGGTTAGCGGCAATGAGCAGTTCTTC
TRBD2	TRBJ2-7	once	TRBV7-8	CASSLVLTSGGTYEQYF	TGTGCCAGCAGCTTAGTCTTAACTAGCGGCGGTACCTACGAGCAGTACTTC
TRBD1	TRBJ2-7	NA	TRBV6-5	CASSSPRQGAYEQYF	TGTGCCAGCAGTTCCCCCCGACAGGGGGCTTACGAGCAGTACTTC
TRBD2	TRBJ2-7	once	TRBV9	CASSLGGLAGDEQYF	TGTGCCAGCAGCTTGGGGGGGCTAGCGGGAGACGAGCAGTACTTC
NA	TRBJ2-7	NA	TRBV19	CASSPGLPYEQYF	TGTGCCAGTAGCCCGGGACTTCCCTACGAGCAGTACTTC
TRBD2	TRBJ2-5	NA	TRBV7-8	CASSVSGGLSQETQYF	TGTGCCAGCAGCGTTAGCGGGGGTCTTTCCCAAGAGACCCAGTACTTC
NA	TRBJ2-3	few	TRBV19	CASSIERQDTDTQYF	TGTGCCAGTAGTATAGAACGTCAGGACACAGATACGCAGTATTTT
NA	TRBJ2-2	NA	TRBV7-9	CASSLDLNTGELFF	TGTGCCAGCAGCTTAGATCTGAACACCGGGGAGCTGTTTTTT
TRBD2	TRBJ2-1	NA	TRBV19	CASSIETSVGEQFF	TGTGCCAGTAGTATAGAGACTAGCGTCGGTGAGCAGTTCTTC
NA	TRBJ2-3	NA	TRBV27	CASSLSWLAQGRAADTQYF	TGTGCCAGCAGTTTATCTTGGTTGGCACAGGGACGAGCGGCAGATACGCAGTATTTT
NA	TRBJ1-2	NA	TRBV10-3	CAISDTDRGGGYTF	TGTGCCATCAGTGATACGGACCGGGGGGGTGGCTACACCTTC
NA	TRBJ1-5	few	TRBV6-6	CASSLGRGNQPQHF	TGTGCCAGCAGTTTGGGCAGGGGCAATCAGCCCCAGCATTTT
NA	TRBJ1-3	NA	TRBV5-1	CASSSGVGSGNTIYF	TGCGCCAGCAGCTCAGGGGTTGGCTCTGGAAACACCATATATTTT
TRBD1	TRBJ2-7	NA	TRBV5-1	CASSLFRGDRGDEQYF	TGCGCCAGCAGCTTATTCAGAGGGGACAGGGGCGACGAGCAGTACTTC
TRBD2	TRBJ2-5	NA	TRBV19	CASSIGGWETQYF	TGTGCCAGTAGTATCGGGGGGTGGGAGACCCAGTACTTC
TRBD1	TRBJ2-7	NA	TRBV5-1	CASSYRDRGDEQYF	TGCGCCAGCAGCTACCGGGACAGGGGCGACGAGCAGTACTTC
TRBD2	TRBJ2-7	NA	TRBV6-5	CASSLTSGSYEQYF	TGTGCCAGCAGTTTAACTAGCGGGAGTTACGAGCAGTACTTC
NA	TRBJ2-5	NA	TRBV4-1	CASSRDGGQETQYF	TGCGCCAGCAGCCGCGACGGGGGTCAAGAGACCCAGTACTTC
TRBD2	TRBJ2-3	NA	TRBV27	CASSRRTSGITDTQYF	TGTGCCAGCAGTCGAAGGACTAGCGGGATCACAGATACGCAGTATTTT
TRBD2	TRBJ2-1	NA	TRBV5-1	CASSQGTSGSYEQFF	TGCGCCAGCAGCCAAGGGACTAGCGGGAGCTATGAGCAGTTCTTC
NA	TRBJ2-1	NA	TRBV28	CASSFRGLYNEQFF	TGTGCCAGCAGTTTTCGGGGTCTCTACAATGAGCAGTTCTTC
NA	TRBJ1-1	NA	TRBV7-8	CASSGDTNTEAFF	TGTGCCAGCAGCGGGGACACGAACACTGAAGCTTTCTTT
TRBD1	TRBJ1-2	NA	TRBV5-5	CASGTAPNYGYTF	TGTGCCAGCGGGACAGCTCCTAACTATGGCTACACCTTC
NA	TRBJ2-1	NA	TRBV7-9	CATDRAGKPYNEQFF	TGTGCCACCGATAGGGCAGGGAAACCCTACAATGAGCAGTTCTTC
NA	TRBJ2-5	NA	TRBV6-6	CASSYSAQETQYF	TGTGCCAGCAGTTACTCAGCCCAAGAGACCCAGTACTTC
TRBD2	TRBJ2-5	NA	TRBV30	CAWTPGWGSGSPGETQYF	TGTGCCTGGACTCCCGGTTGGGGTAGCGGGAGCCCGGGGGAGACCCAGTACTTC
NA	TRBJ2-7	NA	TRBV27	CASSPRQTYEQYF	TGTGCCAGCAGTCCACGACAGACATACGAGCAGTACTTC
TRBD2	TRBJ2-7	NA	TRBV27	CASRPVSGNSYEQYF	TGTGCCAGCAGGCCAGTTAGCGGGAATTCCTACGAGCAGTACTTC
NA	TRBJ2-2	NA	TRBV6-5	CASTRRGTGELFF	TGTGCCAGCACCCGCCGGGGGACCGGGGAGCTGTTTTTT
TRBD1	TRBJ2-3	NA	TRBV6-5	CASTRTGRTDTQYF	TGTGCCAGCACTCGGACAGGGCGCACAGATACGCAGTATTTT
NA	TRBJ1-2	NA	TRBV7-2	CASSLKGVYGYTF	TGTGCCAGCAGCTTGAAAGGGGTCTATGGCTACACCTTC
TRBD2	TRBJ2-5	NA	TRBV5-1	CASMRAGSGGETQYF	TGCGCCAGCATGCGGGCGGGTAGCGGGGGAGAGACCCAGTACTTC
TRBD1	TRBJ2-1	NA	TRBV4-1	CASRWTGGDEQFF	TGCGCCAGCAGATGGACAGGGGGCGATGAGCAGTTCTTC
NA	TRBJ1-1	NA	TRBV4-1	CASSLLERGNEAFF	TGCGCCAGCAGCCTCCTTGAAAGGGGGAATGAAGCTTTCTTT
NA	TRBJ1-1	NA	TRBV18	CASSPLLYSTEAFF	TGTGCCAGCTCACCACTTCTATATTCTACTGAAGCTTTCTTT
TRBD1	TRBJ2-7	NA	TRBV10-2	CASSESNRGPGEQYF	TGCGCCAGCAGTGAGTCCAACAGGGGGCCGGGAGAGCAGTACTTC
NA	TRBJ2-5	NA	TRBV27	CASSSPTTGKETQYF	TGTGCCAGCAGTTCCCCTACGACGGGGAAAGAGACCCAGTACTTC